This paragraph reports one T cell receptor (beta chain). This specimen comes from a study of shared clonotypes between healthy human individuals. Repertoires were generated with immunoSEQ multiplex PCR, while TCRdb's copy carries only in-frame clones and drops some. The sample lists about 120,000 clones, around 65% occurring once. V was clipped by 4 bases and J by 4 bases, with 14 bases between them. Germline lookup yields CDR1 SGHRS and CDR2 YFSETQ. The CDR3 has 14 amino acids. The sample comprised memory CD8+ T cells sorted from blood. The subset: CD45RO+ cells pooled with CCR7-negative TemRA cells. The chain links TRBV5-1 to TRBJ2-5; maybe TRBD2 (6 bases). This sequence originates from a woman in her 30s in good health. The CDR3 spells CASSTLGGLETQYF. The CDR3 bases are TGCGCCAGCAGCACGTTGGGGGGATTAGAGACCCAGTACTTC. The whole variable domain, remainder taken from reference TRBV5-1 and TRBJ2-5, is KAGVTQTPRYLIKTRGQQVTLSCSPISGHRSVSWYQQTPGQGLQFLFEYFSETQRNKGNFPGRFSGRQFSNSRSEMNVSTLELGDSALYLCASSTLGGLETQYFGPGTRLLVL.